The 11 T cell receptor beta chains presented below share a single source sample, sequenced in a study of cytomegalovirus exposure and HLA in healthy donors. A multiplex PCR was run with 60 Vbeta primers and 13 Jbeta primers. The repertoire was sequenced with immunoSEQ multiplex PCR; TCRdb's copy has only in-frame clones and lacks some. This sample has about 130,000 clones, with about four fifths found just once. Sequencing was performed on PBMCs. The source of these receptors is a man between 25 and 39 years old in good health and CMV-seronegative.

The rearrangement uses TRBV4-3 and TRBJ2-5, with 7 bases matching TRBD2. The germline V gene has CDR1 LGHNA and CDR2 YSLEER. The CDR3 is 16 amino acids. V shed 0 bases and J 5 bases; nucleotides not matched to a gene: 9. In nucleotides, the CDR3 is TGCGCCAGCAGCCAAGATCCGGGGGAGGGACGGGAGACCCAGTACTTC. Protein product: CASSQDPGEGRETQYF.

J is TRBJ2-3 and V is TRBV5-4; the D gene is possibly TRBD1 (6 bases). This CDR3 region has 13 residues. Germline assignment: CDR1 SGHNT and CDR2 YYREEE (reference sequence). V lost 3 bases and J 6 bases, leaving 11 bases between the germline ends. The CDR3 is CASSSERGDTQYF. As DNA, the CDR3 is TGTGCCAGCAGCTCGGAGAGGGGGGATACGCAGTATTTT.

Here the CDR3 reads CASSPGQTEKLFF. The CDR3 DNA reads TGTGCCAGCAGCCCAGGACAGACCGAAAAACTGTTTTTT. The chain has TRBV9 and TRBJ1-4, with D perhaps TRBD1 (6 bases). CDR1 is SGDLS, CDR2 YYNGEE, per germline. The CDR3 extends over 13 amino acids. Trimming took off 4 bases at V and 8 bases at J, with 12 bases between the two ends. Together with reference TRBV9 and TRBJ1-4, the CDR3 gives the full variable domain: DSGVTQTPKHLITATGQRVTLRCSPRSGDLSVYWYQQSLDQGLQFLIQYYNGEERAKGNILERFSAQQFPDLHSELNLSSLELGDSALYFCASSPGQTEKLFFGSGTQLSVL.

The chain combines TRBV10-3 with TRBJ2-1, with D tentatively TRBD2 (7 bases). The germline V gene encodes CDR1 ENHRY and CDR2 SYGVKD. The CDR3 length is 13 residues. V gave up 9 bases and J gave up 4 bases, with 13 bases separating them. CDR3 in DNA: TGTGCCATTTGGGGGGGCCTTTACAATGAGCAGTTCTTC. Translation gives CAIWGGLYNEQFF.

The J gene is TRBJ2-7, the V gene TRBV5-4; 9 positions agree with TRBD2. Unmatched junction bases numbered 12, after V lost 2 bases and J lost 3 bases. This CDR3 comprises 17 residues. Looked up from germline, CDR1 is SGHNT and CDR2 is YYREEE (reference sequence). CDR3 DNA: TGTGCCAGCAGCTTCCGACTAGCGGAGATGGGGAACTACGAGCAGTACTTC. This encodes CASSFRLAEMGNYEQYF.

Only a few counts were recorded for this clone. The V gene is TRBV7-2, the J gene TRBJ2-3; D uncertain. V shed 2 bases and J shed 4 bases, with 13 bases lying between them. Germline V gene sequence: CDR1 SGHTA, CDR2 FQGNSA. The CDR3 covers 15 residues. CDR3 nucleotides: TGTGCCAGCAGCTTAACCGGGTCCCGGCCAGATACGCAGTATTTT. Translated: CASSLTGSRPDTQYF.

This clone has more than one count but fewer than ten. V usage is TRBV28 and J usage is TRBJ1-5; D not resolved. CDR3 length: 14 amino acids. Trimming pared 3 bases from V and 6 bases from J, leaving 12 bases between. Looked up from germline, CDR1 is MDHEN and CDR2 is SYDVKM. This CDR3 reads CASSFPGIFQPQHF. The CDR3 DNA sequence: TGTGCCAGCAGTTTCCCGGGGATCTTTCAGCCCCAGCATTTT.

The chain couples TRBV19 to TRBJ1-5, with D possibly matching TRBD1 (6 bases). The CDR3 loop spans 15 amino acids. CDR1 and CDR2 from the germline V gene are LNHDA and SQIVND (reference sequence). V dropped 3 bases and J dropped 7 bases, with 16 bases sitting between them. This CDR3 reads CASSILGTHSQPQHF. The CDR3 DNA reads as TGTGCCAGTAGTATTTTAGGGACACACTCGCAGCCCCAGCATTTT. Full variable domain (outside the CDR3, taken from reference TRBV19 and TRBJ1-5): DGGITQSPKYLFRKEGQNVTLSCEQNLNHDAMYWYRQDPGQGLRLIYYSQIVNDFQKGDIAEGYSVSREKKESFPLTVTSAQKNPTAFYLCASSILGTHSQPQHFGDGTRLSIL.

Regarding this clone: This same CDR3 is encoded by further DNA sequences in the sample. The V and J genes are TRBV18 and TRBJ1-2; D remains ambiguous. The CDR3 has 13 amino acids. Germline CDR1 reads KGHSH; CDR2 reads LQKENI. V was pared by 6 bases and J by 1 base, with 9 bases between. The CDR3 protein is CASSPTVNYGYTF. DNA of the CDR3: TGTGCCAGCTCGCCAACAGTTAACTATGGCTACACCTTC.

The chain links TRBV5-1 to TRBJ2-3; 8 bases are shared with TRBD1. V lost 3 bases to trimming and J lost 2 bases; unmatched junction nucleotides: 11. The CDR3 totals 17 residues. Germline V gene data show CDR1 as SGHRS and CDR2 as YFSETQ. Written as DNA, the CDR3 is TGCGCCAGCAGCTCCAGTCCAACAGGGGGAATCACAGATACGCAGTATTTT. Amino acids: CASSSSPTGGITDTQYF.

In its sample, this clone was seen a few times. V usage is TRBV19 and J usage is TRBJ1-2; 7 bases align to TRBD1. The CDR3 spans 14 residues. In germline, CDR1 is LNHDA, CDR2 SQIVND (reference sequence). Trimming at V came to 2 bases and at J to 7 bases, leaving 7 bases not matched to a gene. CDR3 DNA sequence: TGTGCCAGTAGTATAAAGAGGGGGCAGGCTGGCTACACCTTC. Translation: CASSIKRGQAGYTF.